This TCR beta chain was obtained from a study of blood T cell repertoires in COVID-19. Study details: COVID-19 samples collected from the United States, Italy and Spain covered acute and convalescent phases. Nucleic acid was either cDNA or gDNA, and it came from T cells, B-cell-depleted T cells, or PBMCs.

Per the authors' pipeline: Quantification of nucleated cells was approximated via reference gene primer amplification. Method: immunoSEQ multiplex PCR; TCRdb's copy keeps in-frame clones and lacks some. Clone size and the V and J calls come from that table; the DNA yielded D and trimming. The sample lists roughly 70,000 clones, 73% occurring once. CDR1 is ENHRY and CDR2 is SYGVKD in the germline V gene. V lost 6 bases and J lost 8; bases outside the gene matches: 13. This CDR3 is 16 amino acids long. This rearrangement joins TRBV10-3 to TRBJ1-4, with 9 bases that match TRBD1. Specimen: peripheral blood. The receptor was isolated from a man aged 55 to 70 with acute or convalescent COVID-19. Here the CDR3 DNA reads TGTGCCATCAGCTCCCTATCCGGGACAGGGCAGGAAAAACTGTTTTTT. Translation gives CAISSLSGTGQEKLFF.